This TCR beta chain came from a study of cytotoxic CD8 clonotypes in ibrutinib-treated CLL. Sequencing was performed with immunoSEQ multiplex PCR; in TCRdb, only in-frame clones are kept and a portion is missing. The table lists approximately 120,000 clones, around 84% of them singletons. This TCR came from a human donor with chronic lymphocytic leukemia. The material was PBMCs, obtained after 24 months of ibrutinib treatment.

This CDR3 is CASSVRRGLTGELFF. The CDR3, as DNA: TGTGCCAGCAGCGTGCGAAGGGGGCTTACCGGGGAGCTGTTTTTT. The chain links TRBV14 to TRBJ2-2; 7 bases align to TRBD1. The CDR3 has 15 residues. Germline CDR1 and CDR2: SGHDN and FVKESK. V was clipped by 5 bases and J by 5 bases; unmatched bases: 8. The full variable domain, completed using reference TRBV14 and TRBJ2-2, is EAGVTQFPSHSVIEKGQTVTLRCDPISGHDNLYWYRRVMGKEIKFLLHFVKESKQDESGMPNNRFLAERTGGTYSTLKVQPAELEDSGVYFCASSVRRGLTGELFFGEGSRLTVL.